This T cell receptor beta chain is from a study of T-cell memory formation after mild COVID-19. This clonotype came up a few times. Its target is not known. A 5'RACE reaction primed in the constant segment made cDNA libraries of TCR alpha and TCR beta, and these carried sample barcodes and UMIs. TCRdb reprocessed the 5' RACE reads with MiXCR, giving one entry per CDR3 protein. The data hold more than 250,000 distinct CDR3 sequences, with roughly 17% observed a single time. Germline assignment: CDR1 MNHEY and CDR2 SVGEGT. The ends were cut back, 7 bases at V and 7 bases at J, with 23 bases in the middle. The CDR3 extends over 15 amino acids. Points from the study as a whole: Contracting clones, day 15 to 85, had balanced CD4/CD8, and later expanders favored CD4+.

The V and J genes are TRBV6-2 or TRBV6-3 and TRBJ2-7; D might be TRBD1 (6 bases). What was sequenced was PBMCs or a T cell subset sorted from them (not recorded which). The clonotype comes from a man in his late teens or twenties who had mild COVID-19 (a few samples of this study predate the infection). Cell type and time point are not known. The CDR3 bases are TGTGCCAGCAAAACAACCCGGGCTGACAGGAGAGAGCAGTACGTC. Translation: CASKTTRADRREQYV.